The rows below give T cell receptor beta chains drawn from one sample of a study of shared clonotypes between healthy human individuals. Assay used: immunoSEQ multiplex PCR; TCRdb lists only in-frame clones, some missing. The sample consists of under 650,000 clones, around 96% of them appearing once. Sequencing used naive CD4+ T cells sorted from blood. These receptors were taken from a woman aged 25 to 45 in good health. Both conserved end residues are part of each CDR3.

V: TRBV7-6; CDR3: CASSLDRQANYGYTF
V: TRBV6-5; CDR3: CASSYGGEQYF
V: TRBV11-2; CDR3: CASSLEGFGGNTIYF
V: TRBV11-3; CDR3: CASSLGEGQNQPQHF
V: TRBV28; CDR3: CASGGARVGELFF
V: TRBV27; CDR3: CASSSVGGPHGYTF
V: TRBV5-1; CDR3: CASSLFSGASHYEQYF
V: TRBV11-2; CDR3: CASSLVQETQYF
V: TRBV28; CDR3: CASRPGPGGGYTF
V: TRBV7-3; CDR3: CASSPGPGEKLFF
V: TRBV13; CDR3: CASSPPASSYEQYF
V: TRBV7-6; CDR3: CASSAGTGGSPLHF
V: TRBV5-1; CDR3: CASNYRSGDTEAFF
V: TRBV11-3; CDR3: CASSLGGSYNEQFF
V: TRBV19; CDR3: CASSNRPDGGPEQYF
V: TRBV28; CDR3: CASRAGTSGRREQYF
V: TRBV28; CDR3: CASSLDFTSGRGAETQYF
V: TRBV2; CDR3: CASRTVRSEKLFF
V: TRBV18; CDR3: CASTIAGSSYNEQFF
V: TRBV5-4; CDR3: CASSFGGGSSYEQYF
V: TRBV7-2; CDR3: CASRRLGLAGRSSYNEQFF
V: TRBV13; CDR3: CASSPDRGLGNEQFF
V: TRBV7-8; CDR3: CASRGKQPMNTEAFF
V: TRBV13; CDR3: CASSFDRSYEQYF
V: TRBV7-9; CDR3: CASSPRGGAYYEQYF
V: TRBV7-3; CDR3: CASSLDRHEQYF
V: TRBV5-4; CDR3: CASSSRTSGFQETQYF
V: TRBV7-2; CDR3: CASSPGQGASEQYF
V: TRBV5-4; CDR3: CASSSPSGPSTDTQYF
V: TRBV7-9; CDR3: CASSLAPRDRGRGGYTF
V: TRBV28; CDR3: CASSAQGAMQYF
V: TRBV6-5; CDR3: CASSYGGPPGYEQFF
V: TRBV10-3; CDR3: CAISESLAGVRNEQFF
V: TRBV5-8; CDR3: CASSLFYQPQHF
V: TRBV9; CDR3: CASSLGQSNTGELFF
V: TRBV27; CDR3: CASSLSWGGVGYTF
V: TRBV5-6; CDR3: CASYGQASYEQYF
V: TRBV28; CDR3: CASRLNTEAFF
V: TRBV9; CDR3: CASSVWEGNTGELFF
V: TRBV5-4; CDR3: CASSVPGGPYNEQFF
V: TRBV11-2; CDR3: CASSTVAGGVNEQYF
V: TRBV13; CDR3: CASSLAGGEQYF
V: TRBV5-8; CDR3: CASTPRGAPSSYEQYF
V: TRBV5-1; CDR3: CASSLYYGSGNTIYF
V: TRBV27; CDR3: CASSSRPDRFNEKLFF
V: TRBV14; CDR3: CASSQVQGYGYTF
V: TRBV7-9; CDR3: CASSLRGSGNTIYF
V: TRBV5-1; CDR3: CASSTTLANTDTQYF
V: TRBV7-2; CDR3: CASSYLAGVPYNEQFF
V: TRBV28; CDR3: CASSLKNYRDQPQHF
V: TRBV7-7; CDR3: CASSLAPGVDTQYF
V: TRBV6-5; CDR3: CASSKRTGAITEAFF
V: TRBV7-9; CDR3: CASSPPNRGLSTDTQYF
V: TRBV20-1; CDR3: CSARVVATQYF